Below, 21 T cell receptor beta chains from the same sample are listed, as sequenced in a study of CXCR3-negative and CXCR3-positive naive CD8 T cells. Whole-study results and caveats: CXCR3-positive naive cells carried more hydrophobic TRB CDR3s than CXCR3-negative naive cells did.

These receptors' targets are unknown. The method, 5' RACE with UMI labels, was used to prepare the TRB cDNA libraries. TCRdb re-called the 5' RACE reads; every CDR3 protein appears as one record, without DNA. Its clone listing holds 150,000 to 180,000 distinct CDR3 sequences. Input material: naive CXCR3+ CD8+ T cells from blood. As for subset: CD45RO-CCR7+CD27+CD95- naive CD8+ T cells expressing CXCR3 (TNR3+). These receptors were taken from a human donor in good health. Some clones in this sample may be carry-over from other donors' samples.

The chain joins TRBV20-1 to TRBJ2-7; TCRdb selects TRBD2, and the lack of DNA leaves this call unchecked. Germline CDR1 is DFQATT and CDR2 is SNEGSKA (reference sequence). The CDR3 runs to 14 residues. The chain's CDR3 is CSARGSGGIYEQYF.

The V call is TRBV7-9, the J call TRBJ2-1; TCRdb selects TRBD1, and the lack of DNA leaves this call unchecked. CDR3 size: 15 residues. Germline CDR1 SEHNR, CDR2 FQNEAQ (reference sequence). CDR3: CASSLGPGGYNEQFF. Together with reference TRBV7-9 and TRBJ2-1, the CDR3 gives the full variable domain: DTGVSQNPRHKITKRGQNVTFRCDPISEHNRLYWYRQTLGQGPEFLTYFQNEAQLEKSRLLSDRFSAERPKGSFSTLEIQRTEQGDSAMYLCASSLGPGGYNEQFFGPGTRLTVL.

This chain joins TRBV7-9 and TRBJ2-1; TCRdb's D call of TRBD1 is untestable without DNA. The CDR3 extends over 13 amino acids. Germline CDR1 SEHNR, CDR2 FQNEAQ (reference sequence). CDR3 residues: CASSSTGGNEQFF.

This chain connects TRBV9 to TRBJ1-2; there is no DNA to check the TCRdb D call of TRBD1. The CDR3 runs 13 residues. CDR1 and CDR2 (germline): SGDLS, YYNGEE. Here the CDR3 reads CASRKGANYGYTF.

The rearrangement uses TRBV12-3 or TRBV12-4 and TRBJ1-1; checking the TCRdb D call of TRBD1 is not possible without DNA. The CDR3 has 14 residues. CDR3 sequence reads: CASSPGPLNTEAFF.

The chain is built from TRBV6-5 and TRBJ2-1; without DNA, the TCRdb call of TRBD1 cannot be checked. Germline V CDR1 and CDR2: MNHEY, SVGAGI. The CDR3 loop spans 15 amino acids. The CDR3 sequence: CASSHSGGRGDEQFF.

This CDR3 is CSAPYLVPQGTTYEQYF. The chain couples TRBV20-1 to TRBJ2-7; checking the TCRdb D call of TRBD1 is not possible without DNA. Germline-derived CDR1 and CDR2 are DFQATT and SNEGSKA (reference sequence). The CDR3 loop spans 17 amino acids.

The chain carries TRBV5-1 and TRBJ2-2; there is no DNA to check the TCRdb D call of TRBD2. Germline V gives CDR1 SGHRS, CDR2 YFSETQ. This CDR3 comprises 16 residues. This chain's CDR3 is CASSLLAGESTGELFF.

The rearrangement joins TRBV6-5 to TRBJ2-1; TCRdb returns TRBD2, unconfirmable since there is no DNA. CDR3 length: 17 residues. Germline lookup yields CDR1 MNHEY and CDR2 SVGAGI. CDR3: CASSYVTRGGSYNEQFF.

This chain uses TRBV29-1 with TRBJ1-1; absent DNA, TCRdb's TRBD1 call cannot be checked. The germline V gene has CDR1 SQVTM and CDR2 ANQGSEA. This CDR3 region has 12 residues. CDR3 residues: CSGGTGDSEAFF.

The J gene is TRBJ1-1, the V gene TRBV6-5. Germline CDR1 is MNHEY and CDR2 is SVGAGI. CDR3 length equals 14 residues. CDR3: CASSYSSMNTEAFF.

The chain carries TRBV6-4 and TRBJ2-1; TCRdb gives TRBD2 as the D gene, but with no DNA this cannot be confirmed. The CDR3 contains 17 residues. Germline CDR1 MRHNA, CDR2 SNTAGT. The CDR3 sequence: CASSDSIGTSSYNEQFF.

The gene calls are TRBV15 and TRBJ2-7. Germline loops: CDR1 LNHNV, CDR2 YYDKDF (reference sequence). The CDR3 has 14 amino acids. The chain's CDR3 is CATSRVGEIYEQYF.

The V call is TRBV10-2, the J call TRBJ2-5; TCRdb proposes TRBD1, but this gene call is untestable without DNA. This CDR3 spans 16 amino acids. CDR1 and CDR2 from the germline V gene are WSHSY and SAAADI. The CDR3 region is CASSVTKDIRMETQYF.

This sequence joins TRBV6-1 and TRBJ2-4. Germline CDR1 reads MNHNS; CDR2 reads SASEGT. The CDR3 totals 16 residues. CDR3 sequence: CASSEVWVAAKNIQYF.

J is TRBJ2-7 and V is TRBV25-1. This CDR3 comprises 13 residues. Per germline, CDR1 MGHDK and CDR2 SYGVNS. CDR3 sequence: CASSESASYEQYF.

V gene TRBV9 combines with J gene TRBJ2-1; TCRdb lists TRBD1, though no DNA is available to test this call. Germline CDR1 reads SGDLS; CDR2 reads YYNGEE. The CDR3 is 14 residues long. CDR3 residues: CASSVAGGVNEQFF. The full variable domain, its missing parts supplied by reference TRBV9 and TRBJ2-1, is DSGVTQTPKHLITATGQRVTLRCSPRSGDLSVYWYQQSLDQGLQFLIQYYNGEERAKGNILERFSAQQFPDLHSELNLSSLELGDSALYFCASSVAGGVNEQFFGPGTRLTVL.

This chain connects TRBV28 to TRBJ1-4. The CDR3 has 11 amino acids. Looked up from germline, CDR1 is MDHEN and CDR2 is SYDVKM. CDR3 protein: CASSFGEKLFF.

J is TRBJ2-2 and V is TRBV4-3; the TCRdb D gene call, TRBD2, has no DNA to confirm it. The CDR3 covers 17 residues. The germline V gene encodes CDR1 LGHNA and CDR2 YSLEER. CDR3 protein: CASSQEQTSGVGGELFF.

The chain uses TRBV20-1 and TRBJ2-1. This CDR3 contains 15 residues. Looked up from germline, CDR1 is DFQATT and CDR2 is SNEGSKA (reference sequence). This CDR3 reads CSARDLGGSYNEQFF.

The rearrangement links TRBV7-9 to TRBJ1-2. The CDR3 has 12 amino acids. Looked up from germline, CDR1 is SEHNR and CDR2 is FQNEAQ (reference sequence). The CDR3 protein is CASSLTGYGYTF.